This is a list of T cell receptor beta chains from one sample in a study of shared clonotypes between healthy human individuals. TCRdb's copy holds only in-frame clones and misses some; the assay was immunoSEQ multiplex PCR. The sample includes about 510,000 clones, 75% to 80% seen only once; the top ten take about 12%. Sequenced sample: PBMCs. The receptors here all came from a woman between 40 and 50 years old in good health. Some clones in this sample may be carry-over from other donors' samples. The CDR3 runs from the conserved cysteine through the conserved F or W. The D gene is left open where the match is weak. A clone size is listed for some rows: how often the clone was seen (once, few, many), or a class if it is expanded.

TRBD1	-	TRBV27	TRBJ2-5	CASSHSTGGQETQYF	TGTGCCAGCAGTCATTCGACAGGGGGCCAAGAGACCCAGTACTTC
-	-	TRBV5-1	TRBJ2-7	CASSFDLYEQYF	TGCGCCAGCAGCTTCGACCTCTACGAGCAGTACTTC
-	-	TRBV28	TRBJ2-1	CASSPQDGLTGNEQFF	TGTGCCAGCAGTCCCCAGGACGGACTTACAGGCAATGAGCAGTTCTTC
TRBD2	-	TRBV7-3	TRBJ2-3	CASSPGTSSDTQYF	TGTGCCAGCAGCCCGGGGACTAGTTCAGATACGCAGTATTTT
-	-	TRBV7-7	TRBJ2-1	CASSWPIHLEGNNEQFF	TGTGCTAGCAGCTGGCCGATTCATTTGGAGGGGAACAATGAGCAGTTCTTC
TRBD2	few	TRBV7-6	TRBJ2-1	CASSLAPSGAYNEQFF	TGTGCCAGCAGCTTAGCGCCTAGCGGGGCCTACAATGAGCAGTTCTTC
-	-	TRBV28	TRBJ2-3	CASSSRDGDTDTQYF	TGTGCCAGCAGTTCTCGGGACGGGGACACAGATACGCAGTATTTT
-	-	TRBV7-2	TRBJ2-7	CASSLGAGAYEQYF	TGTGCCAGCAGCTTGGGTGCGGGGGCTTACGAGCAGTACTTC
-	-	TRBV28	TRBJ2-3	CATQTSSTDTQYF	TGTGCCACCCAAACTTCTAGCACAGATACGCAGTATTTT
TRBD2	-	TRBV28	TRBJ2-3	CASSSTDREEADTQYF	TGTGCCAGCAGCTCGACCGACCGGGAGGAAGCAGATACGCAGTATTTT
TRBD2	-	TRBV5-1	TRBJ2-2	CASSDRTSLSGELFF	TGCGCCAGCAGCGACCGGACTAGTTTATCCGGGGAGCTGTTTTTT
TRBD2	-	TRBV4-3	TRBJ2-1	CASSQEASGRGYEQFF	TGCGCCAGCAGCCAAGAGGCTAGCGGGAGAGGCTATGAGCAGTTCTTC
-	-	TRBV11-2	TRBJ2-5	CASSWDLRVTQYF	TGTGCCAGCAGCTGGGACTTACGTGTGACCCAGTACTTC
TRBD2	few	TRBV14	TRBJ2-3	CASSQARTSVSADTQYF	TGTGCCAGCAGCCAAGCCCGGACTAGCGTCTCGGCAGATACGCAGTATTTT
-	-	TRBV7-2	TRBJ2-7	CASSLAIAGSYEQYF	TGTGCCAGCAGCTTAGCAATCGCGGGCTCCTACGAGCAGTACTTC
-	-	TRBV6-4	TRBJ2-1	CASSKSSAPADEQFF	TGTGCCAGCAGCAAGTCTTCGGCCCCGGCCGATGAGCAGTTCTTC
-	-	TRBV18	TRBJ1-3	CASTPTDSSGNTIYF	TGTGCCAGCACTCCTACGGACAGCTCTGGAAACACCATATATTTT
TRBD2	-	TRBV5-1	TRBJ2-2	CASSLAWREVDGELFF	TGCGCCAGCAGCTTGGCATGGCGGGAGGTGGACGGGGAGCTGTTTTTT
TRBD2	-	TRBV5-1	TRBJ2-2	CASSPRLAGGPGGGELFF	TGCGCCAGCAGCCCCCGGCTAGCGGGAGGGCCCGGCGGCGGGGAGCTGTTTTTT
-	-	TRBV29-1	TRBJ1-5	CSVGGGNYNQPQHF	TGCAGCGTTGGGGGGGGAAACTACAATCAGCCCCAGCATTTT
TRBD2	-	TRBV7-2	TRBJ2-1	CASSPLAGAYNEQFF	TGTGCCAGCAGCCCTCTAGCGGGAGCCTACAATGAGCAGTTCTTC
-	-	TRBV9	TRBJ2-2	CASSLLGYGELFF	TGTGCCAGCAGCCTACTAGGGTACGGGGAGCTGTTTTTT